These 27 T cell receptor beta chains were all obtained from the same sample, sequenced in a study of cytomegalovirus exposure and HLA in healthy donors. A multiplex PCR was run with 60 Vbeta primers and 13 Jbeta primers. Sequencing used immunoSEQ multiplex PCR; TCRdb keeps in-frame clones, though not all of them. The sample has 95,000 to 130,000 clones; under 85% are singletons. Sequencing was carried out using PBMCs. These receptors all come from a woman aged 18 to 35 in good health and CMV-seronegative.

The genes are TRBV4-1 and TRBJ1-1, with a weak D call TRBD1 (6 bases). The germline V and J ends were trimmed by 1 base and 1 base, with 7 bases remaining between them. This CDR3 is built from 14 residues. CDR1 MGHRA and CDR2 YSYEKL come from the germline V gene. CDR3 coding DNA: TGCGCCAGCAGCCAAGTCAGGGGGAACACTGAAGCTTTCTTT. Its protein is CASSQVRGNTEAFF.

The rearrangement links TRBV25-1 to TRBJ1-6; tentative D call: TRBD1 (5 bases). Germline V gives CDR1 MGHDK, CDR2 SYGVNS. The CDR3 is 15 amino acids. Trimming took 6 bases from V and 7 from J, leaving 16 bases between them. CDR3 nucleotides: TGTGCCAGCAGGGAGCAGGGCAGACTGAATTCACCCCTCCACTTT. The encoded protein is CASREQGRLNSPLHF.

This rearrangement joins TRBV5-6 to TRBJ1-5; tentatively, D is TRBD1 (6 bases). V lost 4 bases to trimming and J lost 3 bases, with 14 bases between them. Germline CDR1 SGHDT, CDR2 YYEEEE. The CDR3 loop spans 15 amino acids. Here the CDR3 DNA reads TGTGCCAGCAGCCCCGGCGGGGGCCTCAATCAGCCCCAGCATTTT. Protein sequence: CASSPGGGLNQPQHF. The full variable domain, its missing parts supplied by reference TRBV5-6 and TRBJ1-5, is DAGVTQSPTHLIKTRGQQVTLRCSPKSGHDTVSWYQQALGQGPQFIFQYYEEEERQRGNFPDRFSGHQFPNYSSELNVNALLLGDSALYLCASSPGGGLNQPQHFGDGTRLSIL.

The chain employs TRBV7-9 and TRBJ2-3, with TRBD2 as a possible D gene (5 bases). Germline CDR1 reads SEHNR; CDR2 reads FQNEAQ (reference sequence). Trimming cost V 5 bases and J 2 bases, with 11 bases left between them. This CDR3 has 14 amino acids. This CDR3 reads CASSLGLNTDTQYF. CDR3 bases: TGTGCCAGCAGCCTCGGACTGAACACAGATACGCAGTATTTT.

The sample holds a few counts of this clone. The chain uses TRBV19 and TRBJ2-6; D possibly corresponds to TRBD2 (5 bases). The CDR3 is 17 residues long. In germline, CDR1 is LNHDA, CDR2 SQIVND (reference sequence). Trimming took off 6 bases at V and 2 bases at J, with 17 bases between the two ends. The CDR3 is CASRRARDTAGANVLTF. The CDR3 bases are TGTGCCAGTAGGAGGGCTAGGGATACAGCTGGGGCCAACGTCCTGACTTTC. Combining the CDR3 with reference TRBV19 and TRBJ2-6 gives the whole variable domain DGGITQSPKYLFRKEGQNVTLSCEQNLNHDAMYWYRQDPGQGLRLIYYSQIVNDFQKGDIAEGYSVSREKKESFPLTVTSAQKNPTAFYLCASRRARDTAGANVLTFGAGSRLTVL.

Only a few counts were recorded for this clone. V usage is TRBV6-4 and J usage is TRBJ2-3, with 9 nucleotides matching TRBD2. The CDR3 extends over 15 amino acids. Losses at the gene ends were 3 bases for V and 5 bases for J; bases not matched to a gene: 6. Germline V gene lookup returns CDR1 MRHNA and CDR2 SNTAGT. The CDR3 reads CASSEMGLAGDTQYF. In nucleotides, the CDR3 is TGTGCCAGCAGTGAAATGGGACTAGCCGGAGATACGCAGTATTTT.

The CDR3 reads CASSTGGPDTQYF. DNA for the CDR3: TGTGCCAGCAGCACAGGGGGACCAGATACGCAGTATTTT. The rearrangement joins TRBV7-3 to TRBJ2-3; 8 nucleotides line up with TRBD1. Unmatched junction bases numbered 2, after V lost 5 bases and J lost 4 bases. The CDR3 runs to 13 residues. Looked up from germline, CDR1 is SGHTA and CDR2 is FQGTGA. Supplemented by reference TRBV7-3 and TRBJ2-3, the full variable domain reads GAGVSQTPSNKVTEKGKYVELRCDPISGHTALYWYRQSLGQGPEFLIYFQGTGAADDSGLPNDRFFAVRPEGSVSTLKIQRTERGDSAVYLCASSTGGPDTQYFGPGTRLTVL.

This clone was counted between two and nine times. The chain couples TRBV29-1 to TRBJ2-1; TRBD2 aligns across 9 bases. J gave up 4 bases and V 6 bases, and 13 bases lay outside the gene matches. From germline, CDR1 is SQVTM and CDR2 ANQGSEA. The CDR3 runs to 16 residues. CDR3 sequence: CSVVLAGHLGYNEQFF. The CDR3 DNA sequence: TGCAGCGTCGTGCTAGCGGGGCACCTGGGGTACAATGAGCAGTTCTTC.

This clone was seen only once. This chain links TRBV19 with TRBJ2-7; no firm D call. V lost 1 base, J lost 3 bases, and 16 bases lay in between. CDR3 length: 16 residues. Germline loops: CDR1 LNHDA, CDR2 SQIVND (reference sequence). CDR3 in amino acids: CASSIGWRSAIYEQYF. The CDR3 region has the DNA TGTGCCAGTAGTATAGGGTGGCGGTCAGCTATCTACGAGCAGTACTTC.

This chain joins TRBV2 and TRBJ1-2; 9 bases agree with TRBD1. J was trimmed by 4 bases and V by 6 bases; bases with no gene match: 9. The CDR3 is 15 amino acids. Germline CDR1 SNHLY, CDR2 FYNNEI. The CDR3 sequence: CASSSGQGPLYGYTF. The CDR3 DNA follows: TGTGCCAGCAGCTCAGGACAGGGGCCTCTCTATGGCTACACCTTC. The complete variable domain, with remaining parts taken from reference TRBV2 and TRBJ1-2, reads EPEVTQTPSHQVTQMGQEVILRCVPISNHLYFYWYRQILGQKVEFLVSFYNNEISEKSEIFDDQFSVERPDGSNFTLKIRSTKLEDSAMYFCASSSGQGPLYGYTFGSGTRLTVV.

J is TRBJ2-2 and V is TRBV5-6; D is perhaps TRBD2 (5 bases). CDR3 size: 16 residues. V was clipped by 1 base and J by 4 bases, with 14 bases between them. Per germline, CDR1 SGHDT and CDR2 YYEEEE. CDR3 sequence: CASSLSGTRITGELFF. The CDR3 nucleotides are TGTGCCAGCAGCTTGTCAGGCACTAGGATCACCGGGGAGCTGTTTTTT. Filled out from reference TRBV5-6 and TRBJ2-2, the complete variable domain reads DAGVTQSPTHLIKTRGQQVTLRCSPKSGHDTVSWYQQALGQGPQFIFQYYEEEERQRGNFPDRFSGHQFPNYSSELNVNALLLGDSALYLCASSLSGTRITGELFFGEGSRLTVL.

The V call is TRBV27, the J call TRBJ2-1; 9 bases are shared with TRBD2. The CDR3 has 16 amino acids. V shed 4 bases and J 3 bases; nucleotides not matched to a gene: 7. CDR1 MNHEY and CDR2 SMNVEV come from the germline V gene (reference sequence). CDR3 region: CASSSGLAPNYNEQFF. CDR3 DNA: TGTGCCAGCAGTTCAGGACTAGCGCCCAACTACAATGAGCAGTTCTTC.

In its sample, this clone was seen a few times. The chain is built from TRBV7-6 and TRBJ2-7; possibly TRBD1 for D (6 bases). The germline gives CDR1 SGHVS, CDR2 FNYEAQ. The CDR3 runs to 15 residues. The ends were cut back, 2 bases at V and 1 base at J, with 12 bases in the middle. The CDR3: CASSLTRGNSYEQYF. As DNA, the CDR3 is TGTGCCAGCAGCTTAACGAGGGGGAATTCCTACGAGCAGTACTTC.

The chain uses TRBV2 and TRBJ1-2; 8 nucleotides line up with TRBD1. The CDR3 sequence is 14 residues long. V shed 5 bases and J 7 bases; nucleotides not matched to a gene: 9. Germline assignment: CDR1 SNHLY and CDR2 FYNNEI. This CDR3 reads CASSKTGGLGGYTF. CDR3 nucleotide sequence: TGTGCCAGCAGTAAAACAGGGGGGCTCGGTGGCTACACCTTC.

This clone was seen only once. CDR3 sequence reads: CAWSVSNLYNEQFF. The CDR3 nucleotides read TGTGCCTGGAGTGTATCCAACCTATACAATGAGCAGTTCTTC. The V gene is TRBV30, the J gene TRBJ2-1; D is unresolved. Looked up from germline, CDR1 is GTSNPN and CDR2 is SVGIG (reference sequence). Between the trimmed V and J ends, which lost 0 bases and 4 bases, there was a span of 10 bases. The CDR3 has 14 residues.

This clone was observed a handful of times. This chain joins TRBV5-6 and TRBJ1-5, with 7 bases identical to TRBD1. The V gene's germline CDR1 is SGHDT and CDR2 YYEEEE. The CDR3 covers 15 residues. After removal of 3 bases from V and 7 bases from J, the junction contained 10 bases not matched to a gene. CDR3 amino acids: CASSSTGAYEQPQHF. CDR3 coding DNA: TGTGCCAGCAGCTCTACAGGGGCGTATGAACAGCCCCAGCATTTT.

The CDR3 coding sequence is TGCGCCAGCAGCCAAGTTCCGGACAGGGGGGATGGCTACACCTTC. It yields the protein CASSQVPDRGDGYTF. The chain employs TRBV4-1 and TRBJ1-2; 10 bases match TRBD1. Germline lookup yields CDR1 MGHRA and CDR2 YSYEKL. The V segment lost 1 base and the J segment 6 bases; nucleotides outside the gene matches: 5. The CDR3 is 15 amino acids.

The rearrangement joins TRBV28 to TRBJ1-6, with a possible D match to TRBD1 (5 bases). From germline, CDR1 is MDHEN and CDR2 SYDVKM. The length of the CDR3 is 13 residues. Trimming removed 3 bases at V and 9 bases at J, with 9 bases between. In nucleotides, the CDR3 is TGTGCCAGCAGTTTCCAGGGAAGTTCACCCCTCCACTTT. Protein: CASSFQGSSPLHF.

The J gene is TRBJ2-7, the V gene TRBV5-1; D perhaps matches TRBD1 (6 bases). V was trimmed by 3 bases and J by 4 bases, leaving 14 bases between them. Germline V gives CDR1 SGHRS, CDR2 YFSETQ. The CDR3 is made up of 14 amino acids. This CDR3 reads CASSYDRRLYEQYF. Written as DNA, the CDR3 is TGCGCCAGCAGCTACGACAGGAGGCTATACGAGCAGTACTTC.

The chain couples TRBV30 to TRBJ1-6; D is uncertain. The ends were cut back, 0 bases at V and 5 bases at J, with 5 bases in the middle. This CDR3 is 13 amino acids long. The V gene's germline CDR1 is GTSNPN and CDR2 SVGIG (reference sequence). In DNA form, the CDR3 reads TGTGCCTGGAGTGTTGTCAATAATTCACCCCTCCACTTT. This codes for CAWSVVNNSPLHF. The whole variable domain, remainder taken from reference TRBV30 and TRBJ1-6, is SQTIHQWPATLVQPVGSPLSLECTVEGTSNPNLYWYRQAAGRGLQLLFYSVGIGQISSEVPQNLSASRPQDRQFILSSKKLLLSDSGFYLCAWSVVNNSPLHFGNGTRLTVT.

V is TRBV4-2 and J is TRBJ1-1; D might be TRBD1 (5 bases). The V end lost 1 base, the J end lost 7 bases, and 13 bases lay between the germline ends. The CDR3 covers 14 residues. Germline V lookup: CDR1 LGHNA, CDR2 YNFKEQ. The CDR3 DNA is TGTGCCAGCAGCCAAGGGTCAGGGCCGCTTGAAGCTTTCTTT. Translation gives CASSQGSGPLEAFF.

The table lists this clone with a count of one. The rearrangement links TRBV10-3 to TRBJ2-1; D is perhaps TRBD1 (6 bases). Trimming stripped 3 bases from V and 2 bases from J, with 14 bases between. CDR1 is ENHRY and CDR2 is SYGVKD in the germline V gene. CDR3 length equals 16 residues. As DNA, the CDR3 is TGTGCCATCAGTGACAGGGGCCCGGGCCCCTACAATGAGCAGTTCTTC. Translating it yields CAISDRGPGPYNEQFF.

V gene TRBV14 combines with J gene TRBJ1-2, with D unclear. CDR1 is SGHDN, CDR2 FVKESK, per germline. This CDR3 spans 12 amino acids. The V end lost 6 bases, the J end lost 0 bases, and 5 bases lay between the germline ends. The CDR3 coding sequence is TGTGCCAGCAGTTCCTCTAACTATGGCTACACCTTC. Residues: CASSSSNYGYTF.

The chain employs TRBV7-9 and TRBJ1-1; D perhaps matches TRBD1 (6 bases). With 1 base removed from V and 1 base from J, the gap between germline ends came to 10 bases. This CDR3 is built from 15 residues. The V gene's germline CDR1 is SEHNR and CDR2 FQNEAQ (reference sequence). As DNA, the CDR3 is TGTGCCAGCAGCTTAGAGCAGGGGCAGAACACTGAAGCTTTCTTT. This encodes CASSLEQGQNTEAFF. The variable domain in full, completed from reference TRBV7-9 and TRBJ1-1, reads DTGVSQNPRHKITKRGQNVTFRCDPISEHNRLYWYRQTLGQGPEFLTYFQNEAQLEKSRLLSDRFSAERPKGSFSTLEIQRTEQGDSAMYLCASSLEQGQNTEAFFGQGTRLTVV.

This chain connects TRBV5-6 to TRBJ2-1, with 9 bases matching TRBD1. This CDR3 contains 14 residues. Germline CDR1 is SGHDT and CDR2 is YYEEEE. V shed 3 bases and J 6 bases; nucleotides not matched to a gene: 4. CDR3 amino acids: CASSSDRGINEQFF. The CDR3 coding sequence is TGTGCCAGCAGCTCCGACAGGGGGATCAATGAGCAGTTCTTC.

The V and J genes are TRBV7-9 and TRBJ1-1, with TRBD1 as a possible D gene (5 bases). CDR1 is SEHNR, CDR2 FQNEAQ, per germline (reference sequence). CDR3 length: 15 residues. V lost 6 bases and J lost 4, with 18 bases in between. The CDR3 sequence: CASSQDKGVGTEAFF. The CDR3 DNA sequence: TGTGCCAGCAGTCAAGATAAAGGGGTGGGCACTGAAGCTTTCTTT.

The chain uses TRBV9 and TRBJ1-3; TRBD1 might be the D (6 bases). Germline V gives CDR1 SGDLS, CDR2 YYNGEE. V was cut by 3 bases and J by 2 bases, with 12 bases left in between. The CDR3 totals 15 residues. The CDR3 DNA reads as TGTGCCAGCAGCGCTCTAAGGGGGACTGGAAACACCATATATTTT. Residues: CASSALRGTGNTIYF.